This T cell receptor (beta chain) comes out of a study of cytomegalovirus exposure and HLA in healthy donors (dated by TCRdb to 2015 to 2018). About the study as a whole: According to a later analysis, one platform produced both the 120 validation repertoires and the roughly 640 repertoires of the first cohort. The aim of the study was to test whether cataloging public T cell receptors could identify signatures of past pathogen exposure. Besides the first cohort of around 670 subjects, a separate validation cohort made up of some 110 different subjects was used. High-throughput TCR immunosequencing, statistical association of individual TCRs with disease status, and machine learning were combined to predict cytomegalovirus infection status. Overall study results and their limits: Most TCR sequences were observed very rarely across donors, whereas some public TCRs were present in many individuals. Three of the identified cytomegalovirus-associated TCR beta chains were confirmed in vitro to be specific for cytomegalovirus antigens. A later analysis found that TCRs clustered in the first cohort also tended to co-occur in the approximately 120 validation repertoires, with just under 95% of cluster scores above 0. The authors suggested that the approach could potentially be extended to other disease states and immunological phenotypes. A total of around 150 TCR beta chains were listed by the study as associated with cytomegalovirus. The classifier was reported to diagnose cytomegalovirus status with high specificity and sensitivity in both the original cohort and the validation cohort. A later analysis lacked HLA typing for the validation cohort, so it scored co-occurrence in that cohort across all 110 or so repertoires.

Receptor amplification or capture employed the immunoSEQ multiplex PCR assay. From the authors' description of their analysis: A statistical classification framework was developed to diagnose cytomegalovirus status using the catalog of TCR beta chain sequences. Here the immuneACCESS table is served through TCRdb, limited to in-frame sequences with V and J called. Missing clones are a known gap in these copies; in checked studies unresolved V genes cover under half, and the rest lacks a known reason. V, J and clone size derive from that table, while D and trimming were established from the DNA sequence. The sample table shows about 110,000 clones, and 85% to 90% are seen once. Of the sample, about 1.5% is held by the ten largest clones. Separate from the approximately 690-subject first cohort, the validation cohort of about 130 subjects was the group to which the donors belonged. On this clone: Its antigen specificity is not known. Base qualities are not at hand, and no much larger clone is one base apart.

Trimming takes 4 bases off V and 2 bases off J; junction bases not matched to a gene: 7. The germline V gene supplies CDR1 KGHSH and CDR2 LQKENI. CDR3 length: 15 amino acids, cysteine to phenylalanine. Here the CDR3 DNA is all that survives: 45 bases in frame from base 1. The receptor comes from a woman under 40 in good health and CMV-seropositive. Here the chain combines TRBV18 and TRBJ2-5; a stretch of 7 junction bases matches TRBD2. Sequenced material: PBMCs. The DNA reads as follows: TGTGCCAGCTCACTGCAGCGGGGACGGCAAGAGACCCAGTACTTC. Translated, it reads CASSLQRGRQETQYF.